The rows below give T cell receptor beta chains drawn from one sample of a study of blood T cell repertoires in COVID-19. Produced via immunoSEQ multiplex PCR; TCRdb's table is partial and in-frame only. The sample includes approximately 120,000 clones, around 80% of them seen just once. Source material: peripheral blood. The receptors originated from a man aged 25-45 years with COVID-19, enrolled during active disease. The CDR3 runs from the conserved cysteine through the conserved F or W. The order of the fields is V gene, J gene, CDR3 protein.

TRBV6-6	TRBJ1-1	CASSLATNTEAFF
TRBV5-6	TRBJ1-2	CASRPGQGGGYTF
TRBV6-4	TRBJ2-2	CASSDSALPGELFF
TRBV7-8	TRBJ2-3	CASSPGSDTQYF
TRBV28	TRBJ2-7	CASTLTGGSTYEQYF
TRBV27	TRBJ2-7	CASRLGGSSYEQYF
TRBV4-1	TRBJ1-6	CASSQGQGRTPLHF
TRBV7-2	TRBJ1-1	CASSQRTGTNTEAFF
TRBV23-1	TRBJ1-2	CAIFQGPNYGYTF
TRBV28	TRBJ1-4	CASSSHGATNEKLFF
TRBV30	TRBJ2-1	CAWWPKKSGPYNEQFF
TRBV7-2	TRBJ2-1	CASSSWTSGASYNEQFF
TRBV18	TRBJ2-2	CASSLSRGPGTGELFF
TRBV21-1	TRBJ2-7	CASILAGVSYEQYF
TRBV2	TRBJ2-7	CASRTTSGRSGHEQYF
TRBV6-2/TRBV6-3	TRBJ1-5	CASSYEGDQPQHF
TRBV11-3	TRBJ2-5	CASSLGLGLAGGGSATQYF
TRBV12-3/TRBV12-4	TRBJ2-1	CASNPSSGRGFF
TRBV7-9	TRBJ1-5	CASSLGQGAAQPQHF
TRBV7-9	TRBJ1-1	CASSPHGQLNTEAFF
TRBV7-9	TRBJ1-4	CASSLKGQGWEKLFF
TRBV5-4	TRBJ2-5	CASSLVVTGVVETQYF
TRBV5-6	TRBJ1-1	CASSLGGIGARTEAFF
TRBV5-8	TRBJ1-1	CASSLARQGVMDTEAFF
TRBV5-6	TRBJ2-3	CASRLRGTSTDTQYF
TRBV7-2	TRBJ2-1	CASSLGSGGLNEQFF
TRBV11-3	TRBJ2-2	CASSNLAGELFF
TRBV5-1	TRBJ2-7	CASSLAGVNYEQYF
TRBV11-2	TRBJ2-5	CASTRTSGYQETQYF
TRBV10-2	TRBJ2-7	CASSEQGGHSYEQYF
TRBV2	TRBJ2-7	CASKNGGGSPEQYF
TRBV28	TRBJ1-6	CASSFDRGFSSYNSPLHF
TRBV7-6	TRBJ2-1	CASSRLAGVFVEQFF